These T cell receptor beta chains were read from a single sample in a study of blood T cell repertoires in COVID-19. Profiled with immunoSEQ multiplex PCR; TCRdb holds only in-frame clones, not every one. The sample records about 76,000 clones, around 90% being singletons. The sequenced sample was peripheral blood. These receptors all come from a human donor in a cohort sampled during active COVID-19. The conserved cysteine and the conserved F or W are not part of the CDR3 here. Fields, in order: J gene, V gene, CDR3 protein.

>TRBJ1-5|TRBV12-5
ASSGLGDDQPQH
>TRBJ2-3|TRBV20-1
SANDRGADTQY
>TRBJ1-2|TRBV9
ASSVETGWQGYT
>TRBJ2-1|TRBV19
ARTYNEQF
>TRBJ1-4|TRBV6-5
ASIRTATNEKLF
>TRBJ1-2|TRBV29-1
SVERGLDDYT
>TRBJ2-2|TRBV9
ASSVAGESTGELF
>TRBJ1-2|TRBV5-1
ASSLDGSGYGYT
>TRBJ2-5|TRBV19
ASSMEGETQY
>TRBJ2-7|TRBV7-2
ASSLGQYNYEQY
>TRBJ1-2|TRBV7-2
ASSPTENYGYT
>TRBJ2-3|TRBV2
ARGRTGERDTQY
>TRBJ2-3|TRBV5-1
ASSIQGSYPDTQY
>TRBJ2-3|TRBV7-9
ASSSRTGDTQY
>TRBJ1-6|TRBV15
ATSRDRNNSPLH
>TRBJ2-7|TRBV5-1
ASSLTSSRVYEQY
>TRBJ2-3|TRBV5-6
ASSSYRGGTDTQY
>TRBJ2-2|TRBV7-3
ASSLNPSGVPGTGELF
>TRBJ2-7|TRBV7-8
ASSLVGGRRSYEQY
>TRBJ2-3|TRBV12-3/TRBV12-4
ASSAQGYTQY
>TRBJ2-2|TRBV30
ASTGGAGELF
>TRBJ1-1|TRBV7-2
ASSFTGNTEAF
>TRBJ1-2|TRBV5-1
ASSPGFSFSVGYT
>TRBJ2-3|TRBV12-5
ASGSTSGGWDTQY
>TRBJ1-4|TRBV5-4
ASSSGGQGNEKLF